What follows is one T cell receptor (beta chain) and its context. RNA transcripts yielded amplified TCR beta CDR3 regions. First-round RT-PCR with HTBI primers amplified the TCR CDR3 region. TCRdb re-called the multiplex PCR reads with MiXCR, one entry per CDR3 protein. This repertoire shows some 300,000 distinct CDR3 sequences, about 14% found once; its top ten account for more than 7.5%. CDR3 length equals 14 residues. Germline V gene lookup returns CDR1 MNHEY and CDR2 SMNVEV (reference sequence). V shed 6 bases and J shed 4 bases, with 15 bases lying between them. This record belongs to a study of T cells in Graves' hyperthyroidism and ophthalmopathy. The blood sample was taken at first hyperthyroidism diagnosis, before any ophthalmopathy symptoms. An approximately 9.4 ml volume of fresh peripheral blood provided the PBMCs.

The rearrangement links TRBV27 to TRBJ1-2, with D perhaps TRBD1 (5 bases). This sequence originates from a woman in her thirties with Graves' hyperthyroidism that later progressed to Graves' ophthalmopathy. The sample was blood. The CDR3 protein is CASRVTGQVYGYTF. In DNA form, the CDR3 reads TGTGCCAGCAGGGTTACCGGACAAGTCTATGGCTACACCTTC.